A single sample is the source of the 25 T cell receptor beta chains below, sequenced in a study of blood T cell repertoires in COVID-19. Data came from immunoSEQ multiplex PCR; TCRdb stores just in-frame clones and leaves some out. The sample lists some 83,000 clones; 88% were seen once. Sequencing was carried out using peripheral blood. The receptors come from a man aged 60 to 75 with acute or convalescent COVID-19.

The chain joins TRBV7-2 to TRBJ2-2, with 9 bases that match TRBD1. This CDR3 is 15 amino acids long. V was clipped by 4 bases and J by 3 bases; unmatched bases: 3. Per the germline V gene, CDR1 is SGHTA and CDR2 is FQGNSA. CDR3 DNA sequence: TGTGCCAGCAGCTCCCGGACAGGGGACACCGGGGAGCTGTTTTTT. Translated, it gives CASSSRTGDTGELFF.

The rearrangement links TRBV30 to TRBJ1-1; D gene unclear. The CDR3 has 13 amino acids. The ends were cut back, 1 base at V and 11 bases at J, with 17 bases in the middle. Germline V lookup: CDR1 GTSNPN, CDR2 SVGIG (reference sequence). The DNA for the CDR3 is TGTGCCTGGAGTGGGAGTTACGGGTTTGGTGCTTTCTTT. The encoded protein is CAWSGSYGFGAFF.

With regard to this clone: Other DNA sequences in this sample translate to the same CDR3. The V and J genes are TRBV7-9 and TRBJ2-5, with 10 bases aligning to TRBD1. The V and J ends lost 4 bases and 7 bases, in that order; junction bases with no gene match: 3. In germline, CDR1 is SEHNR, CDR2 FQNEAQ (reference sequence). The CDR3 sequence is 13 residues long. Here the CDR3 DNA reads TGTGCCAGCAGCTCCCGACAGGGGGCGACCCAGTACTTC. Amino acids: CASSSRQGATQYF.

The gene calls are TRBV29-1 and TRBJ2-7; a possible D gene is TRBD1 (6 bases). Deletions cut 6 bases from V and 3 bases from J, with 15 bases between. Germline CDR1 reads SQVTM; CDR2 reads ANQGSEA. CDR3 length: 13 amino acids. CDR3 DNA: TGCAGCGTACAGGGTTTGCCCTTCTACGAGCAGTACTTC. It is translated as CSVQGLPFYEQYF.

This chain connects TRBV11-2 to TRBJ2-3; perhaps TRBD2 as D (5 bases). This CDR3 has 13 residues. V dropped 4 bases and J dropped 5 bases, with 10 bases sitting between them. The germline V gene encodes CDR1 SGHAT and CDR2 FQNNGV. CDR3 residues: CASSSARGDTQYF. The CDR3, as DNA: TGTGCCAGCAGCTCCGCCCGGGGAGATACGCAGTATTTT.

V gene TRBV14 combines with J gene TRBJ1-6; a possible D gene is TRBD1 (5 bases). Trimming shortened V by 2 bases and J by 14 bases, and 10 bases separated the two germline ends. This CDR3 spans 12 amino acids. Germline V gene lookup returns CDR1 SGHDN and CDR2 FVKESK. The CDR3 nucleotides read TGTGCCAGCAGCCAACAGGGCCTATCCCTCCACTTT. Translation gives CASSQQGLSLHF.

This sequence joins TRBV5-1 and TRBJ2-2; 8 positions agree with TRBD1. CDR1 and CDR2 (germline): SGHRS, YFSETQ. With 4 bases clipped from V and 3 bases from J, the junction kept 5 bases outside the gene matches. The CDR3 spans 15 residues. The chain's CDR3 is CASSGQGFHTGELFF. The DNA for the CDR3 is TGCGCCAGCAGCGGACAGGGCTTTCACACCGGGGAGCTGTTTTTT.

CDR3 residues: CASSPGLAGGPQETQYF. CDR3 DNA: TGCGCCAGCAGCCCGGGACTAGCGGGGGGCCCACAAGAGACCCAGTACTTC. The genes are TRBV5-1 and TRBJ2-5; TRBD2 agrees at 15 bases. Germline-derived CDR1 and CDR2 are SGHRS and YFSETQ. The length of the CDR3 is 17 residues. V lost 4 bases to trimming and J lost 2 bases; unmatched junction nucleotides: 6.

The DNA of the CDR3 is TGCGCCAGCAGCCCAGGACAAGGGTTGAATGAAAAACTGTTTTTT. It translates to CASSPGQGLNEKLFF. The chain carries TRBV5-1 and TRBJ1-4; D is perhaps TRBD1 (5 bases). CDR3 length: 15 amino acids. Germline V gene lookup returns CDR1 SGHRS and CDR2 YFSETQ. V was clipped by 4 bases and J by 5 bases, with 15 bases between them.

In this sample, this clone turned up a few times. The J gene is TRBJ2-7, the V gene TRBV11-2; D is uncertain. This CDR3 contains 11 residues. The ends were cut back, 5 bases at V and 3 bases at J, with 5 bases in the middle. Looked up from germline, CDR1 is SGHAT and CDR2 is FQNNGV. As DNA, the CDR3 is TGTGCCAGCAGCGGCAGCTACGAGCAGTACTTC. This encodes CASSGSYEQYF.

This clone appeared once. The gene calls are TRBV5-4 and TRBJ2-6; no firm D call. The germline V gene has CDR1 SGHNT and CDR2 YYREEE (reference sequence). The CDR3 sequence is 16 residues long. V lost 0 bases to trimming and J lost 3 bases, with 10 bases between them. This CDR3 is CASSLGDGGGANVLTF. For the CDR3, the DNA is TGTGCCAGCAGCTTGGGAGATGGCGGTGGGGCCAACGTCCTGACTTTC.

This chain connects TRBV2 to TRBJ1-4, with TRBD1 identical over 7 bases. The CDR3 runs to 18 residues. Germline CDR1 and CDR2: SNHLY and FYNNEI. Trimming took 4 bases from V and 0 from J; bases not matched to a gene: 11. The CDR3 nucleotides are TGTGCCAGCAGTGGGGCAGGGGGAGCTTTGACAACTAATGAAAAACTGTTTTTT. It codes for CASSGAGGALTTNEKLFF.

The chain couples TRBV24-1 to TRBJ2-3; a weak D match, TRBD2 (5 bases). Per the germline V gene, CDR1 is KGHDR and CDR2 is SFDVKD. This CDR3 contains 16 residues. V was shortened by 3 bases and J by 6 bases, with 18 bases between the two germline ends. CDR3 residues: CATSDALSGRRDTQYF. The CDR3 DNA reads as TGTGCCACCAGTGATGCCCTAAGCGGCAGGAGGGATACGCAGTATTTT.

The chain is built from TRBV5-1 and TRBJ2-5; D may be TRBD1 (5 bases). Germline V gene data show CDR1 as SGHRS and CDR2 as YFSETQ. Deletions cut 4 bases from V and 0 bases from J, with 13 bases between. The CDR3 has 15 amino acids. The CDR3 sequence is CASSPDTPYQETQYF. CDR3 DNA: TGCGCCAGCAGCCCGGACACTCCGTACCAAGAGACCCAGTACTTC. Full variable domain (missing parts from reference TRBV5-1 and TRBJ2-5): KAGVTQTPRYLIKTRGQQVTLSCSPISGHRSVSWYQQTPGQGLQFLFEYFSETQRNKGNFPGRFSGRQFSNSRSEMNVSTLELGDSALYLCASSPDTPYQETQYFGPGTRLLVL.

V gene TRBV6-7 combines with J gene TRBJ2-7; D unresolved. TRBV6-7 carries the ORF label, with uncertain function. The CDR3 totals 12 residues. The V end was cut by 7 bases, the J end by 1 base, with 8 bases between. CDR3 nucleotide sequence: TGTGCCAGCACCGGTGAGTCCTACGAGCAGTACTTC. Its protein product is CASTGESYEQYF.

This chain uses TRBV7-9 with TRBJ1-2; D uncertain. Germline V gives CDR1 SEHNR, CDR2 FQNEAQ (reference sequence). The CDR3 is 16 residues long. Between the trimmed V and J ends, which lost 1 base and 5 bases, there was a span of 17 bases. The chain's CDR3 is CASSLGALELGYGYTF. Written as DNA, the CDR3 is TGTGCCAGCAGCTTAGGGGCGTTAGAGTTGGGTTATGGCTACACCTTC.

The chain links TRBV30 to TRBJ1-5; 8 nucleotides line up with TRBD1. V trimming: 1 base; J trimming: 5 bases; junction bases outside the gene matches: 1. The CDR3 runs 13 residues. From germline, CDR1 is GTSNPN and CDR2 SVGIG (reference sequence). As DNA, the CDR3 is TGTGCCTGGAGTGCGACAGGGGATCAGCCCCAGCATTTT. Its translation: CAWSATGDQPQHF. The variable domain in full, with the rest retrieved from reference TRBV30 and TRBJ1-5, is SQTIHQWPATLVQPVGSPLSLECTVEGTSNPNLYWYRQAAGRGLQLLFYSVGIGQISSEVPQNLSASRPQDRQFILSSKKLLLSDSGFYLCAWSATGDQPQHFGDGTRLSIL.

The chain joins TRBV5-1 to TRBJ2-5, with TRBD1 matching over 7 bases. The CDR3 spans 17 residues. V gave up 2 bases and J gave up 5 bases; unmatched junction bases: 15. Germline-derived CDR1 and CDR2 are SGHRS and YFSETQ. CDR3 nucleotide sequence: TGCGCCAGCAGCTTCGGAACTACAGGGGTGGTTCGGGAGACCCAGTACTTC. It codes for CASSFGTTGVVRETQYF.

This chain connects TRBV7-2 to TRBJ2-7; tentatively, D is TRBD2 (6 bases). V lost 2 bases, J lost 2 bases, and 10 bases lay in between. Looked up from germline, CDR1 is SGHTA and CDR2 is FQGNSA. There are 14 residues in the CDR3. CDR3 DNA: TGTGCCAGCAGCTTACAGGCGGGGCCCTACGAGCAGTACTTC. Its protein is CASSLQAGPYEQYF. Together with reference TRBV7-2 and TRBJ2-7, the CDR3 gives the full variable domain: GAGVSQSPSNKVTEKGKDVELRCDPISGHTALYWYRQSLGQGLEFLIYFQGNSAPDKSGLPSDRFSAERTGGSVSTLTIQRTQQEDSAVYLCASSLQAGPYEQYFGPGTRLTVT.

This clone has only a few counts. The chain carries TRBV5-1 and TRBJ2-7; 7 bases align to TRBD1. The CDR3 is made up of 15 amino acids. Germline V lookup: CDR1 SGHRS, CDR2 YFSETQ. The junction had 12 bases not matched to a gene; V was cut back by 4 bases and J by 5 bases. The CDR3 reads CASSVNPGQRNEQYF. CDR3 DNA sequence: TGCGCCAGCAGCGTAAATCCGGGACAGAGAAACGAGCAGTACTTC. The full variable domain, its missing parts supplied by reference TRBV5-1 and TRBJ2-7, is KAGVTQTPRYLIKTRGQQVTLSCSPISGHRSVSWYQQTPGQGLQFLFEYFSETQRNKGNFPGRFSGRQFSNSRSEMNVSTLELGDSALYLCASSVNPGQRNEQYFGPGTRLTVT.

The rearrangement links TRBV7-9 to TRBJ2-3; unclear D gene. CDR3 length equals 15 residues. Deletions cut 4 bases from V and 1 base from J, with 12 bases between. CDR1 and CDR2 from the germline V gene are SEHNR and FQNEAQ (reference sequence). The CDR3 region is CASSSLGPGTDTQYF. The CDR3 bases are TGTGCCAGCAGCTCCCTGGGCCCCGGCACAGATACGCAGTATTTT.

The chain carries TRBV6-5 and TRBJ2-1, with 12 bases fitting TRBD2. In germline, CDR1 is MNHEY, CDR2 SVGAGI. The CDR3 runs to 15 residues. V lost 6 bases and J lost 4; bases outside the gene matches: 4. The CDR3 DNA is TGTGCCAGCAGGCCCCTAGCGGGAGGGTACAATGAGCAGTTCTTC. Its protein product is CASRPLAGGYNEQFF.

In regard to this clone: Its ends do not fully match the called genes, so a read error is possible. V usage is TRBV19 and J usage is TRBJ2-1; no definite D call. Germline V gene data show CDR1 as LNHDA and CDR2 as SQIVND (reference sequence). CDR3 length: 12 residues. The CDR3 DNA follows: TGCGCCAGTAGTATTGTAGATAATGAGCAGTTCTTC. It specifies CASSIVDNEQFF.

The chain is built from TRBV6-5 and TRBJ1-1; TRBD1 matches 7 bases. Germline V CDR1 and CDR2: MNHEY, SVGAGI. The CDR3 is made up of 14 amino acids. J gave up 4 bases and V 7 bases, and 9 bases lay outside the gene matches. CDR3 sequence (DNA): TGTGCCAGCACCTTAGACAGGGTGGTCACTGAAGCTTTCTTT. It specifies CASTLDRVVTEAFF.

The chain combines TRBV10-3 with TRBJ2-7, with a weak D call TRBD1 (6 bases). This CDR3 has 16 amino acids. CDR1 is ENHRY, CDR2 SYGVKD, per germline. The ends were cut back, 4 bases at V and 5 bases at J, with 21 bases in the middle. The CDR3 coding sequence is TGTGCCATCAGTGTCCTTCCTGCGGGCAGGGGAGACGAGCAGTACTTC. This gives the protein CAISVLPAGRGDEQYF.